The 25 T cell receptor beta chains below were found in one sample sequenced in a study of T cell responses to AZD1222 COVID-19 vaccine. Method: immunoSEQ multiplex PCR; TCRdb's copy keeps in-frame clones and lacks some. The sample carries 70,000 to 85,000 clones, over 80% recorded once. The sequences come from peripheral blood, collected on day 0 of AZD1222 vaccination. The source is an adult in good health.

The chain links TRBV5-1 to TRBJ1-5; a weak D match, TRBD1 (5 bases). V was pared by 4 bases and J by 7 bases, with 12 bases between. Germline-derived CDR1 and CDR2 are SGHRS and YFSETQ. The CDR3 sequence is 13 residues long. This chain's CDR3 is CASSMRGGQPQHF. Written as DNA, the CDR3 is TGCGCCAGCAGCATGAGGGGTGGACAGCCCCAGCATTTT.

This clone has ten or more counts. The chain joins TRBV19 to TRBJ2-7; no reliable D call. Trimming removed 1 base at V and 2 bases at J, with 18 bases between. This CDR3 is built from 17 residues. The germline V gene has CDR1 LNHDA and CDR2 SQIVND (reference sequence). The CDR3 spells CASSIALPWTGPYEQYF. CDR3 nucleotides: TGTGCCAGTAGTATAGCTCTGCCTTGGACGGGTCCCTACGAGCAGTACTTC.

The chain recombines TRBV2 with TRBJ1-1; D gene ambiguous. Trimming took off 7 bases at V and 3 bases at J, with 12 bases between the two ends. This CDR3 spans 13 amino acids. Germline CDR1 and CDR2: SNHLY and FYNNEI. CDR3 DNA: TGTGCCAGCAAGGCGACTCGGGACACTGAAGCTTTCTTT. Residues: CASKATRDTEAFF.

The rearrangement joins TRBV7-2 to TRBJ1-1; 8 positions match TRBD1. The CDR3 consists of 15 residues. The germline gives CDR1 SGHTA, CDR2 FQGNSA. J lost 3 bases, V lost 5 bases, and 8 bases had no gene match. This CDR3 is CASSQHRGADTEAFF. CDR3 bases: TGTGCCAGCAGCCAACACAGGGGGGCCGACACTGAAGCTTTCTTT.

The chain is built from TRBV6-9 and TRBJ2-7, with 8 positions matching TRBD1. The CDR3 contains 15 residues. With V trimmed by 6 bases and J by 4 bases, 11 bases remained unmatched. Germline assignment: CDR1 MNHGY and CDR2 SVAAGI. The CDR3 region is CASSVGQGIFYEQYF. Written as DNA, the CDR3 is TGTGCCAGCAGCGTTGGACAGGGAATCTTTTACGAGCAGTACTTC.

CDR3 region: CTSSRNGETQYF. CDR3 DNA sequence: TGCACCAGCAGCCGTAACGGAGAGACCCAGTACTTC. The gene calls are TRBV1 and TRBJ2-5; the D call of TRBD2 is as the table states it, not checked on the DNA. TRBV1 is a recognized pseudogene. This CDR3 spans 12 amino acids.

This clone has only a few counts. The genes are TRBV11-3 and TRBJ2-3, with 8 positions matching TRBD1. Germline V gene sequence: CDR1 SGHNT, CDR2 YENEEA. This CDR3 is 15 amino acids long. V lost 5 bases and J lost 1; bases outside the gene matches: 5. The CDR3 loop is CASSPGQVGTDTQYF. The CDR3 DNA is TGTGCCAGCAGCCCGGGACAGGTCGGCACAGATACGCAGTATTTT.

CDR3 amino acids: CASSLREQGDNEQFF. CDR3 DNA sequence: TGCGCCAGCAGTCTGAGGGAACAGGGGGACAATGAGCAGTTCTTC. The rearrangement uses TRBV23-1 and TRBJ2-1; 8 bases line up with TRBD1. TRBV23-1 has ORF status, its function being uncertain. Trimming took 4 bases from V and 5 from J; bases not matched to a gene: 7. The CDR3 is 15 amino acids.

The CDR3 DNA sequence: TGTGCCAGCTCACCATACGGGTCCTACGAGCAGTACTTC. Its protein product is CASSPYGSYEQYF. The genes are TRBV18 and TRBJ2-7; no firm D call. Per the germline V gene, CDR1 is KGHSH and CDR2 is LQKENI. Trimming took 2 bases from V and 1 from J, leaving 6 bases between them. This CDR3 has 13 amino acids.

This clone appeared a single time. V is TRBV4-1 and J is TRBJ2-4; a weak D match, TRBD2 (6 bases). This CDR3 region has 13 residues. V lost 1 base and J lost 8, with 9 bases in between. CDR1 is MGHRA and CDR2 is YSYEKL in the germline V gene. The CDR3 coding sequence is TGCGCCAGCAGCCAAGGCGGGATGGACATTCAGTACTTC. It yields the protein CASSQGGMDIQYF.

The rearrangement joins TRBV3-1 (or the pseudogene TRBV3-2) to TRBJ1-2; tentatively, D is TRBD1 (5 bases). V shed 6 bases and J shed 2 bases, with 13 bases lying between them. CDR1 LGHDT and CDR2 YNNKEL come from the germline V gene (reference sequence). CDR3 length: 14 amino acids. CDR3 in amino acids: CASSRAQGNYGYTF. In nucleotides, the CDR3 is TGTGCCAGCAGTCGGGCCCAGGGAAACTATGGCTACACCTTC.

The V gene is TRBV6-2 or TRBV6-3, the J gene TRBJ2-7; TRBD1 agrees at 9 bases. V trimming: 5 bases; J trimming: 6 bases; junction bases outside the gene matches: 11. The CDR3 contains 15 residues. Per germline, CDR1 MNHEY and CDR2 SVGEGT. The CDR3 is CASSPTGTGYSEQYF. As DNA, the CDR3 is TGTGCCAGCAGTCCCACCGGGACAGGGTACTCCGAGCAGTACTTC.

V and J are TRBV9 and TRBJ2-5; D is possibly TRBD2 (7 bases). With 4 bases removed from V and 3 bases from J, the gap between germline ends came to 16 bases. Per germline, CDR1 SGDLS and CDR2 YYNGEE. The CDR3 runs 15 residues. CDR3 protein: CASSTQGGGEETQYF. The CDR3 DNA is TGTGCCAGCAGCACCCAGGGAGGGGGGGAAGAGACCCAGTACTTC.

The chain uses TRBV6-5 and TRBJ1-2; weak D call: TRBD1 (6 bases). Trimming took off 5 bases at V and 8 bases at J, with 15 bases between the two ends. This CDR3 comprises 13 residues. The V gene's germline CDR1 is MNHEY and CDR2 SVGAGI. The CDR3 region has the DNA TGTGCCAGCAGTCCCCCAGGTAGGGGGGGCTACACCTTC. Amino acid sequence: CASSPPGRGGYTF.

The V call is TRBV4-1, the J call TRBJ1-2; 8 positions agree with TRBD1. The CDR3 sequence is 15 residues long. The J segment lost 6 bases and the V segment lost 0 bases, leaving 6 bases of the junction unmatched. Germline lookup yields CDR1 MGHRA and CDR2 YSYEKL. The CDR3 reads CASSQDPGGSDGYTF. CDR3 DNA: TGCGCCAGCAGCCAAGATCCAGGGGGCTCGGATGGCTACACCTTC.

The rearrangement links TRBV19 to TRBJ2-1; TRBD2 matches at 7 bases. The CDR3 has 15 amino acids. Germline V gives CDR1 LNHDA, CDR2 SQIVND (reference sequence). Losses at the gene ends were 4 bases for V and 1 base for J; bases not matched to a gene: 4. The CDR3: CASSRILASYNEQFF. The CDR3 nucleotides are TGTGCCAGTAGTAGAATACTAGCGTCCTACAATGAGCAGTTCTTC.

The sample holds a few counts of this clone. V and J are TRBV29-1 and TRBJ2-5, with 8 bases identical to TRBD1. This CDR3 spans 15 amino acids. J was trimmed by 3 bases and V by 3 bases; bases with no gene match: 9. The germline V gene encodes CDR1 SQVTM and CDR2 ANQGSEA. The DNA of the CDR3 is TGCAGCGTTGACGGGACAGGCGGTACGGAAGAGACCCAGTACTTC. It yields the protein CSVDGTGGTEETQYF.

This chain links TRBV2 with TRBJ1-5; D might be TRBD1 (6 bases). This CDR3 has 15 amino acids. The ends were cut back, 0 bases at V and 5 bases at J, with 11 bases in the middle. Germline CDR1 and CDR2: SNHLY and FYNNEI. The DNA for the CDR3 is TGTGCCAGCAGTGAAGCCCCCGGGGGCTATCAGCCCCAGCATTTT. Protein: CASSEAPGGYQPQHF.

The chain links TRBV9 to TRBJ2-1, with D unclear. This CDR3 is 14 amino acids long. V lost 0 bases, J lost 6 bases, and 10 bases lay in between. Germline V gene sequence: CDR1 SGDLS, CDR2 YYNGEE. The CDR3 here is CASSVEHGRNEQFF. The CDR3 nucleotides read TGTGCCAGCAGCGTAGAGCACGGACGCAATGAGCAGTTCTTC.

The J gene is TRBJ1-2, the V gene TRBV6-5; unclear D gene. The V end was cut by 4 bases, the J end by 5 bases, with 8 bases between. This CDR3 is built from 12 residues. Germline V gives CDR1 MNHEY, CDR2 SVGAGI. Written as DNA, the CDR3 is TGTGCCAGCAGTTCGACGGTTTATGGCTACACCTTC. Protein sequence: CASSSTVYGYTF.

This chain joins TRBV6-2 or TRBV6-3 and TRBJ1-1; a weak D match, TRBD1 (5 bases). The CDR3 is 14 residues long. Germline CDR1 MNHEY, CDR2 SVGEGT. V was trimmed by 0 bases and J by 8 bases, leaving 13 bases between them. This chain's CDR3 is CASSYSSRVWEAFF. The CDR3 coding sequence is TGTGCCAGCAGTTACTCGAGCAGGGTATGGGAAGCTTTCTTT.

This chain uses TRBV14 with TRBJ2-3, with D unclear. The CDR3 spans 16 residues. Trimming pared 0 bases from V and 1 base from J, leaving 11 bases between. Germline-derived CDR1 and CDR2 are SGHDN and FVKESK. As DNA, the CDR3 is TGTGCCAGCAGCCAAGATTACGGGTCCCGCACAGATACGCAGTATTTT. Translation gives CASSQDYGSRTDTQYF.

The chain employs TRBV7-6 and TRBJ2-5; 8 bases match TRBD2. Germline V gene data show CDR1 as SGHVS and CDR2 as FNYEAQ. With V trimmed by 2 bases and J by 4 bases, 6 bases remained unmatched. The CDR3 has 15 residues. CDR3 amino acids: CASSLYGGAGETQYF. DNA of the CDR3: TGTGCCAGCAGCTTATACGGGGGGGCGGGAGAGACCCAGTACTTC.

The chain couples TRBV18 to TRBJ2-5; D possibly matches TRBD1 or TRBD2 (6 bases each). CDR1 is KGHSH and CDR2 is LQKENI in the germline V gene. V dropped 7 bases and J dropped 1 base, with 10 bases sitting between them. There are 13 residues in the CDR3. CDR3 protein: CASLGGRQETQYF. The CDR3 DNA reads TGTGCCAGCTTGGGGGGCCGCCAAGAGACCCAGTACTTC.

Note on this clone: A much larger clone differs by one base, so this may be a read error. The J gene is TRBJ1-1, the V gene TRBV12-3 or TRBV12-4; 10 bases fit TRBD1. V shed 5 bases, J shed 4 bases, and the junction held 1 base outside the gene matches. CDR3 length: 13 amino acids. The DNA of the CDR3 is TGTGCCAGCAGTCGGACAGGGGGCACTGAAGCTTTCTTT. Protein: CASSRTGGTEAFF.